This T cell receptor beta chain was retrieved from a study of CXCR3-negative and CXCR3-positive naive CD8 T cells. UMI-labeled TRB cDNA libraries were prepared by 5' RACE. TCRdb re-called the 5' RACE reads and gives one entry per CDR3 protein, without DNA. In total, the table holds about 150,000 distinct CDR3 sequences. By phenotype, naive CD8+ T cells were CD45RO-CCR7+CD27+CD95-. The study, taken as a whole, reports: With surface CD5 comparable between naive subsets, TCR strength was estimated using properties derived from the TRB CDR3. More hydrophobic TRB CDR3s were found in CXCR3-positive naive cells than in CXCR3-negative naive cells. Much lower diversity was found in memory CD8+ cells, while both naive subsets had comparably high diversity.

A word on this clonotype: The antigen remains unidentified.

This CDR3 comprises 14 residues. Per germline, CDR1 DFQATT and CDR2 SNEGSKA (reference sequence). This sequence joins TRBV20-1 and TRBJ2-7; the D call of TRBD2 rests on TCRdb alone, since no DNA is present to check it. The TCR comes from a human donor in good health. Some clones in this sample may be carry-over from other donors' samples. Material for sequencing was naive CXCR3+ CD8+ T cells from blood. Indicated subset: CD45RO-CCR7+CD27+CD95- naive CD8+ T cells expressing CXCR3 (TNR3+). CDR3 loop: CSATGDSSSYEQYF.